A single sample is the source of the 13 T cell receptor beta chains below, sequenced in a study of T-cell reconstitution after alpha-beta-depleted transplantation in children listed by TCRdb under 2016. Libraries were built with PCR. TCRdb lists the instrument as Illumina HiSeq 2500. Molecular barcoding was employed in the preparation of TCR libraries, with unique molecular identifiers being used to normalize TCRbeta repertoire quantification. TCRdb passed the public sequencing reads through fastp at Q25 and MiXCR, retaining productive beta sequences. Under each unique CDR3 protein, matching rows form one entry showing the most common genes and DNA. Recorded for this sample are approximately 400,000 distinct CDR3 sequences; approximately 10% of them occurred a single time. The ten largest clones take up roughly 5.1% of the sample. The sample was PBMCs from the stem cell graft donor, taken from the stem cell graft. The receptors derive from a human donor who donated a stem cell graft to a child with acute myeloid leukemia.

This clonotype was detected a few times. This chain uses TRBV7-3 with TRBJ2-5; the match to TRBD2 covers 9 bases. Trimming cost V 2 bases and J 1 base; bases outside gene matches: 2. This CDR3 has 15 residues. Per germline, CDR1 SGHTA and CDR2 FQGTGA. The CDR3 bases are TGTGCCAGCAGCTTACGCGGGGGGGTCCAAGAGACCCAGTACTTC. It codes for CASSLRGGVQETQYF.

This clonotype was seen a handful of times. The V and J genes are TRBV20-1 and TRBJ2-7; 7 nucleotides agree with TRBD1. Germline V gene lookup returns CDR1 DFQATT and CDR2 SNEGSKA (reference sequence). The CDR3 contains 13 residues. V lost 0 bases, J lost 7 bases, and 6 bases stayed unmatched. The DNA of the CDR3 is TGCAGTGCTAGAGACGACAGGGCGGTGGAGCAGTACTTC. Translation gives CSARDDRAVEQYF.

There are a few counts of this clonotype. The rearrangement joins TRBV5-6 to TRBJ2-7; D might be TRBD1 (5 bases). The V end lost 2 bases, the J end lost 5 bases, and 11 bases lay between the germline ends. Germline-derived CDR1 and CDR2 are SGHDT and YYEEEE. The CDR3 length is 13 residues. The DNA of the CDR3 is TGTGCCAGCAGCTTTTGGGGCAGGGACGAGCAGTACGTC. Translated, it gives CASSFWGRDEQYV.

This chain links TRBV25-1 with TRBJ2-1; 8 bases match TRBD2. This CDR3 has 14 residues. The ends lost 6 bases at V and 8 bases at J; junction bases unmatched: 9. Germline CDR1 reads MGHDK; CDR2 reads SYGVNS. This chain's CDR3 is CASRAGTSIHEQFF. The CDR3 DNA sequence: TGTGCCAGCAGAGCCGGGACTAGTATTCATGAGCAGTTCTTC.

This clonotype was counted between two and nine times. The chain has TRBV10-3 and TRBJ1-6; 9 positions match TRBD1. V lost 8 bases and J lost 5; bases outside the gene matches: 4. CDR3 size: 14 residues. Germline V gives CDR1 ENHRY, CDR2 SYGVKD. CDR3 DNA: TGTGCCATCGCCGGGACAGGGAATAATTCACCCCTCCACTTT. It codes for CAIAGTGNNSPLHF.

This clonotype has only a few counts. This rearrangement joins TRBV5-1 to TRBJ2-3; D not certain. Germline lookup yields CDR1 SGHRS and CDR2 YFSETQ. Trimming removed 4 bases at V and 2 bases at J, with 11 bases between. The CDR3 length is 14 residues. The CDR3 is CASSPGWDTDTQYF. The CDR3 nucleotides are TGCGCCAGCAGCCCGGGTTGGGACACAGATACGCAGTATTTT.

The chain links TRBV27 to TRBJ1-5, with 9 nucleotides matching TRBD1. Looked up from germline, CDR1 is MNHEY and CDR2 is SMNVEV (reference sequence). With V trimmed by 5 bases and J by 0 bases, 5 bases remained unmatched. CDR3 size: 16 residues. The CDR3 reads CASSTRQGDSNQPQHF. Here the CDR3 DNA reads TGTGCCAGCAGTACCCGACAGGGGGATAGCAATCAGCCCCAGCATTTT.

V gene TRBV4-1 combines with J gene TRBJ2-3; 10 bases align to TRBD2. This CDR3 has 16 amino acids. From germline, CDR1 is MGHRA and CDR2 YSYEKL. The J segment lost 3 bases and the V segment lost 5 bases, leaving 8 bases of the junction unmatched. This CDR3 reads CASSDQAGGQTDTQYF. DNA of the CDR3: TGCGCCAGCAGCGACCAAGCGGGGGGGCAGACAGATACGCAGTATTTT.

The chain employs TRBV7-8 and TRBJ1-4, with D possibly matching TRBD1 (5 bases). This CDR3 has 14 amino acids. V lost 5 bases and J 7 bases, leaving 14 bases between the germline ends. The germline CDR1 and CDR2 sequences are SGHVS and FQNEAQ. In DNA form, the CDR3 reads TGTGCCAGCAGCAGGCGGGAGGGGCGTGAAAAACTGTTTTTT. Translation: CASSRREGREKLFF.

This chain joins TRBV6-2 or TRBV6-3 and TRBJ2-2; 7 bases agree with TRBD1. The CDR3 sequence is 16 residues long. V lost 6 bases to trimming and J lost 3 bases; unmatched junction nucleotides: 10. The germline V gene has CDR1 MNHEY and CDR2 SVGEGT. This CDR3 is CASRRRRQGDTGELFF. CDR3 nucleotide sequence: TGTGCCAGCAGGAGGCGCCGACAGGGTGACACCGGGGAGCTGTTTTTT.

This clonotype was picked up a small number of times. This chain uses TRBV29-1 with TRBJ1-2; D gene unclear. Trimming removed 5 bases from V and 7 bases from J, with 17 bases in between. Germline CDR1 and CDR2: SQVTM and ANQGSEA. The CDR3 sequence is 13 residues long. The CDR3 loop reads CSVSSGGVSGYTF. CDR3 DNA: TGCAGCGTTTCGTCGGGCGGGGTTAGTGGCTACACCTTC.

This clonotype was observed a few times. This chain connects TRBV12-3 or TRBV12-4 to TRBJ2-5; D not resolved. The ends were cut back, 11 bases at V and 3 bases at J, with 19 bases in the middle. The CDR3 sequence is 14 residues long. CDR3 DNA: TGTGCCGAGCCCCCGCAGGTCAGGAAAGAGACCCAGTACTTC. This sequence encodes CAEPPQVRKETQYF.

The chain recombines TRBV4-1 with TRBJ1-6; TRBD1 might be the D (5 bases). Per the germline V gene, CDR1 is MGHRA and CDR2 is YSYEKL. Trimming left V 3 bases short and J 7 bases short, with 13 bases between. The CDR3 sequence is 15 residues long. The chain's CDR3 is CASSQGDRLNSPLHF. CDR3 nucleotide sequence: TGCGCCAGCAGCCAGGGAGACAGACTGAATTCACCCCTCCACTTT.